This entry lists 2 T cell receptor beta chains sequenced from one sample in a study of OX40 agonist ivuxolimab in advanced cancers. Profiled with immunoSEQ multiplex PCR; TCRdb holds only in-frame clones, not every one. This table holds about 49,000 clones, about 93% found once. This specimen was CD4+ or CD8+ T cells sorted from blood, taken in a trial of the OX40 agonist ivuxolimab. These receptors originate from an adult with an advanced solid tumor such as melanoma, head and neck, liver or kidney cancer.

The J gene is TRBJ2-1, the V gene TRBV6-1; D may be TRBD2 (6 bases). The V end was cut by 2 bases, the J end by 0 bases, with 11 bases between. CDR3 length equals 16 residues. CDR1 is MNHNS, CDR2 SASEGT, per germline. This CDR3 reads CASSENLASSYNEQFF. The CDR3 DNA reads TGTGCCAGCAGTGAAAATCTAGCGAGCTCCTACAATGAGCAGTTCTTC.

The CDR3 region is CASSQGRTGWDETQYF. The CDR3 DNA sequence: TGTGCCAGCAGCCAGGGCCGGACAGGGTGGGACGAGACCCAGTACTTC. V and J are TRBV7-2 and TRBJ2-5; TRBD1 aligns across 8 bases. The CDR3 is made up of 16 amino acids. V lost 5 bases, J lost 5 bases, and 13 bases stayed unmatched. Looked up from germline, CDR1 is SGHTA and CDR2 is FQGNSA.